The 2 T cell receptor beta chains below were found in one sample sequenced in a study of blood T cell repertoires in COVID-19 (dated by TCRdb to the early 2020s). The library was made by the immunoSEQ multiplex PCR assay. Here the immuneACCESS table is served through TCRdb, limited to in-frame sequences with V and J called. Missing clones are a known gap in these copies; in checked studies unresolved V genes cover under half, and the rest lacks a known reason. This sample gives roughly 330,000 clones in total; roughly 87% of them show up just once. The ten top clones hold around 10% of the sample. Sequencing used peripheral blood. The receptors shown here come from a man between 25 and 39 years old with COVID-19, enrolled during active disease.

This chain joins TRBV6-5 and TRBJ2-6, with a possible D match to TRBD1 (5 bases). Trimming took off 8 bases at V and 1 base at J, with 15 bases between the two ends. The CDR3 extends over 16 amino acids. The germline CDR1 and CDR2 sequences are MNHEY and SVGAGI. DNA for the CDR3: TGTGCCAGCCGTTTTAGGGGTTCATCTGGGGCCAACGTCCTGACTTTC. As protein: CASRFRGSSGANVLTF.

CDR3 nucleotide sequence: TGTGCCAGCAGTGAAGATTCAGCCAGGGGGCCCGTTTACACCGGGGAGCTGTTTTTT. It specifies CASSEDSARGPVYTGELFF. The rearrangement links TRBV2 to TRBJ2-2; the match to TRBD1 covers 8 bases. The CDR3 spans 19 residues. Germline V gives CDR1 SNHLY, CDR2 FYNNEI. The V segment lost 1 base and the J segment 3 bases; nucleotides outside the gene matches: 13.